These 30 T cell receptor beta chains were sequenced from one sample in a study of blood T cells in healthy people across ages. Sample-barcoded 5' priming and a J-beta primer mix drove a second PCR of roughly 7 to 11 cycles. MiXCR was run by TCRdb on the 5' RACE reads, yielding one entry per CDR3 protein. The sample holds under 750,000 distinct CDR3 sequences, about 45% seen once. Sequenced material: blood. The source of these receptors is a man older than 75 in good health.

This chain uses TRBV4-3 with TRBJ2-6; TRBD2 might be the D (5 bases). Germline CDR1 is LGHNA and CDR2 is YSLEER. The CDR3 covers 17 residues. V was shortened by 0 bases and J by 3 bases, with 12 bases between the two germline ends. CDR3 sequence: CASSQDRLAGGANVLTF. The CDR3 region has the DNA TGCGCCAGCAGCCAAGATAGGCTAGCTGGTGGGGCCAACGTCCTGACTTTC.

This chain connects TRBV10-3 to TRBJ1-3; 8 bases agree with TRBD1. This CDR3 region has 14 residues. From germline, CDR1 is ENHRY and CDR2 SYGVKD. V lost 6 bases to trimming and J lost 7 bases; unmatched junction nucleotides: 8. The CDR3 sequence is CAISKQGEPNTIYF. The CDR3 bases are TGTGCCATCAGCAAACAGGGGGAACCGAACACCATATATTTT.

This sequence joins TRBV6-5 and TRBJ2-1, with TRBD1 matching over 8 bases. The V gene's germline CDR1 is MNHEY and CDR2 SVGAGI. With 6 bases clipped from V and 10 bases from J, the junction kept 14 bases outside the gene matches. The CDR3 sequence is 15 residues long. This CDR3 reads CASSRQGTLPGEQFF. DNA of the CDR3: TGTGCCAGCAGCCGACAGGGGACCCTCCCCGGCGAGCAGTTCTTC.

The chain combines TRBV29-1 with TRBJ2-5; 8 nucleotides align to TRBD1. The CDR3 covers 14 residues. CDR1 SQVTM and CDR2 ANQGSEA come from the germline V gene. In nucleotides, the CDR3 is TGCAGTACAAACGACAGGGGAACTAGGGAGACCCAGTACTTC. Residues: CSTNDRGTRETQYF.

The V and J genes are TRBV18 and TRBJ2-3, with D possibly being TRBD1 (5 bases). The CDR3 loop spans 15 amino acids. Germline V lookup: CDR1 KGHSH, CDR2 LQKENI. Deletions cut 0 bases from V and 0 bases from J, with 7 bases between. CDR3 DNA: TGTGCCAGCTCACCACCGGGGCTGAGCACAGATACGCAGTATTTT. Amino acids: CASSPPGLSTDTQYF.

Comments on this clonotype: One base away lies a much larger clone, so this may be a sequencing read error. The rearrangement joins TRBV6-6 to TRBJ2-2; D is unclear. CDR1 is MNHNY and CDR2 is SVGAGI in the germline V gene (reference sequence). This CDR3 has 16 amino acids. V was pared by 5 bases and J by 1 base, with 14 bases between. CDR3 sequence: CASSLDAAGNTGELFF. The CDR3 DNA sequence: TGTGCCAGCAGTCTGGACGCGGCAGGGAACACCGGGGAGCTGTTTTTT.

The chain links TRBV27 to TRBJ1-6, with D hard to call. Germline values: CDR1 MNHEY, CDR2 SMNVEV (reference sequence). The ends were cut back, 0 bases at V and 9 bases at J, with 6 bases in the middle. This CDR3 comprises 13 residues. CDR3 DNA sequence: TGTGCCAGCAGTTTATCCCCGGTTTCACCCCTCCACTTT. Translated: CASSLSPVSPLHF.

For the CDR3, the DNA is TGTGCCAGCAGCGTAGTTGTACAGGGGAAGAATGAGCAGTTCTTC. Its protein is CASSVVVQGKNEQFF. The V gene is TRBV9, the J gene TRBJ2-1; TRBD1 matches at 7 bases. This CDR3 is built from 15 residues. With 0 bases clipped from V and 7 bases from J, the junction kept 7 bases outside the gene matches. CDR1 is SGDLS and CDR2 is YYNGEE in the germline V gene.

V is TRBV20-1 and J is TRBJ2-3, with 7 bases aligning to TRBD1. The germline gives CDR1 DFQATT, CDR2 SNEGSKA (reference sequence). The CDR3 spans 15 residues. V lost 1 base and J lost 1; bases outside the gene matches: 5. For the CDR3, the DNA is TGCAGTGCTAGAGTGGGCGACAGGGGCACAGATACGCAGTATTTT. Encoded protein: CSARVGDRGTDTQYF.

Here the CDR3 reads CASSESTGLYGYTF. The CDR3 DNA reads TGCGCCAGCAGTGAGTCCACGGGGCTCTATGGCTACACCTTC. The chain carries TRBV10-2 and TRBJ1-2, with a weak D call TRBD1 (5 bases). Germline assignment: CDR1 WSHSY and CDR2 SAAADI. Trimming stripped 0 bases from V and 4 bases from J, with 9 bases between. The CDR3 contains 14 residues.

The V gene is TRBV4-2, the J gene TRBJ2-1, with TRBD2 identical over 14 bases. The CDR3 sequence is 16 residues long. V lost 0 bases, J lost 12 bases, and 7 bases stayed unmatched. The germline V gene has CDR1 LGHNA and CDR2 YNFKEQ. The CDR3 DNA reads TGTGCCAGCAGCCAAGAGGGGACTAGCGGGAGCGATCGGCAGTTCTTC. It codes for CASSQEGTSGSDRQFF.

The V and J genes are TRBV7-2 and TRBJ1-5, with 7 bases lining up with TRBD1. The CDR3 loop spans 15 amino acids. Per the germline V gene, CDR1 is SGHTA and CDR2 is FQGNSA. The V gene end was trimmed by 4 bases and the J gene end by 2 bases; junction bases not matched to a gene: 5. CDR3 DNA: TGTGCCAGCAGCTGGGACCAGGGGGGCAATCAGCCCCAGCATTTT. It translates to CASSWDQGGNQPQHF.

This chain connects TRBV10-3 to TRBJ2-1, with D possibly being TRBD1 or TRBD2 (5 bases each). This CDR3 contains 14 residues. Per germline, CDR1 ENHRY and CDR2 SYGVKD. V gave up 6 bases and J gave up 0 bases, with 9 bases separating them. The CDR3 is CAIRFGTSYNEQFF. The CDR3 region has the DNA TGTGCCATCAGATTTGGGACCTCCTACAATGAGCAGTTCTTC.

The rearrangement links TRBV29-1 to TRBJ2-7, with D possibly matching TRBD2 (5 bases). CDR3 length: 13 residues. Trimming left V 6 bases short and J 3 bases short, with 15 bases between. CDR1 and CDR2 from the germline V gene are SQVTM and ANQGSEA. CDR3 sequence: CSVGRESSYEQYF. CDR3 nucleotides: TGCAGCGTCGGTAGGGAGTCAAGCTACGAGCAGTACTTC.

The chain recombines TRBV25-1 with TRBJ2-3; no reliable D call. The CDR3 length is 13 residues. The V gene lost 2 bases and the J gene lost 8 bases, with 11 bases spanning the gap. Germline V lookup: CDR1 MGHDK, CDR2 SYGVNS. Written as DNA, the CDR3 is TGTGCCAGCAGTGAAAGACCGCTCGGTACGCAGTATTTT. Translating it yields CASSERPLGTQYF.

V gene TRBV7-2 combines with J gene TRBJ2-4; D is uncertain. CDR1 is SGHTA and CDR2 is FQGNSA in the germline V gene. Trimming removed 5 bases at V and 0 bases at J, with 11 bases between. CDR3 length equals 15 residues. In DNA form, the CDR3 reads TGTGCCAGCAGCCCACAGCCTTTAGCCAAAAACATTCAGTACTTC. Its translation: CASSPQPLAKNIQYF. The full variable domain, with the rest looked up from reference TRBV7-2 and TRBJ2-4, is GAGVSQSPSNKVTEKGKDVELRCDPISGHTALYWYRQSLGQGLEFLIYFQGNSAPDKSGLPSDRFSAERTGGSVSTLTIQRTQQEDSAVYLCASSPQPLAKNIQYFGAGTRLSVL.

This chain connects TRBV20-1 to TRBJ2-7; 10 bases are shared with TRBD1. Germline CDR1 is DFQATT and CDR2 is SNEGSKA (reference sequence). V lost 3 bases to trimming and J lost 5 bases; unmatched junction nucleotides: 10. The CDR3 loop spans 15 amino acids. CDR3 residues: CSASLGTGVRNEQYF. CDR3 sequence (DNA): TGCAGTGCTAGCCTTGGGACAGGGGTTCGGAACGAGCAGTACTTC.

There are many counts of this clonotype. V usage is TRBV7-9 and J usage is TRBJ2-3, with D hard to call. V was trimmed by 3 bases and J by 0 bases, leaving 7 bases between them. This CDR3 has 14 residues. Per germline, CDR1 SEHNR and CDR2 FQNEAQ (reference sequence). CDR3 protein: CASSLSASTDTQYF. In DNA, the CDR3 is TGTGCCAGCAGCTTGAGCGCTAGCACAGATACGCAGTATTTT.

The CDR3 protein is CASTPRGRGSEQYF. For the CDR3, the DNA is TGTGCCAGCACCCCCAGGGGGCGAGGTTCCGAGCAGTACTTC. The V gene is TRBV7-2, the J gene TRBJ2-7; TRBD1 aligns across 8 bases. Germline CDR1 and CDR2: SGHTA and FQGNSA. CDR3 length: 14 amino acids. Losses at the gene ends were 7 bases for V and 6 bases for J; bases not matched to a gene: 11.

CDR3 in DNA: TGTGCCAGCAGCCCCTCGGGACGAACGGCCGGGGAGCTGTTTTTT. Amino acids: CASSPSGRTAGELFF. This chain uses TRBV7-9 with TRBJ2-2; D is possibly TRBD1 or TRBD2 (5 bases each). The CDR3 consists of 15 residues. The V gene's germline CDR1 is SEHNR and CDR2 FQNEAQ (reference sequence). Trimming removed 5 bases from V and 6 bases from J, with 16 bases in between.

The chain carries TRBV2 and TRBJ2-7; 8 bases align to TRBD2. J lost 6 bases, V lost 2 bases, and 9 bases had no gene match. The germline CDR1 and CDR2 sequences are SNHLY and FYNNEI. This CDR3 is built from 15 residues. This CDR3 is CASSESQRETGEQYF. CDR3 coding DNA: TGTGCCAGCAGTGAAAGCCAGCGGGAGACGGGCGAGCAGTACTTC.

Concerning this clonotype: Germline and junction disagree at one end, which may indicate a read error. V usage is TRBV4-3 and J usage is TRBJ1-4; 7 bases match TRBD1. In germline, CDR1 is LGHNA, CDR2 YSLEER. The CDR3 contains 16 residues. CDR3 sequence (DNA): TGCGCCAACAGCCAATTTCACACAGGGGAGAATGGAAAACTGTTTTTT. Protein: CANSQFHTGENGKLFF.

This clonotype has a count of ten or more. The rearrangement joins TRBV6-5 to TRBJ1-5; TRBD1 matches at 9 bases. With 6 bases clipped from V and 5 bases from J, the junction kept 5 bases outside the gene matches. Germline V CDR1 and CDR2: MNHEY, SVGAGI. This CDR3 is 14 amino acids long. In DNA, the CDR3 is TGTGCCAGCAGCCGACAGGGGGGTCATCAGCCCCAGCATTTT. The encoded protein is CASSRQGGHQPQHF.

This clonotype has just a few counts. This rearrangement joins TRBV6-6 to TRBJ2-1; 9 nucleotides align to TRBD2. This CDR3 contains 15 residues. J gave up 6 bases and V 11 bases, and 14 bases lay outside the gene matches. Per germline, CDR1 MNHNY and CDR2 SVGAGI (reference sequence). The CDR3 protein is CAALPSGRSGNEQFF. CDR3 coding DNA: TGTGCCGCCCTGCCAAGCGGGAGGTCGGGCAATGAGCAGTTCTTC.

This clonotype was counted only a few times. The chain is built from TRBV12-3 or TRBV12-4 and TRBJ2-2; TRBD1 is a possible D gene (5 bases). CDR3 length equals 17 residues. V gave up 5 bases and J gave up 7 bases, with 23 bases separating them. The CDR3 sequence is CASSPTQGQLYIGELFF. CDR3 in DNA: TGTGCCAGCAGTCCTACCCAGGGCCAACTGTATATCGGGGAGCTGTTTTTT.

The CDR3 DNA sequence: TGCGCCAGCAGCCAAGATCGAATTTACACAGATACGCAGTATTTT. Residues: CASSQDRIYTDTQYF. The rearrangement links TRBV4-3 to TRBJ2-3, with D hard to call. The CDR3 consists of 15 residues. Germline V gene data show CDR1 as LGHNA and CDR2 as YSLEER. V was trimmed by 0 bases and J by 2 bases, leaving 9 bases between them.

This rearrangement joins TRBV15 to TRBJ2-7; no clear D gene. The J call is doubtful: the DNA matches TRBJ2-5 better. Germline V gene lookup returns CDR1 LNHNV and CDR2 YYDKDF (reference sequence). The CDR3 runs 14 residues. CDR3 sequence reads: CATSRAEIGETQYF. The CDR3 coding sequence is TGTGCCACCAGCAGAGCAGAAATTGGGGAGACCCAGTACTTC.

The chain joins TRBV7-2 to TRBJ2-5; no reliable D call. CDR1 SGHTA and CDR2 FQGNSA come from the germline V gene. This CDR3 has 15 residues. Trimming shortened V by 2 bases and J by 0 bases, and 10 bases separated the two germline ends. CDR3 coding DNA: TGTGCCAGCAGCTTATCCGCCACCTACCAAGAGACCCAGTACTTC. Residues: CASSLSATYQETQYF.

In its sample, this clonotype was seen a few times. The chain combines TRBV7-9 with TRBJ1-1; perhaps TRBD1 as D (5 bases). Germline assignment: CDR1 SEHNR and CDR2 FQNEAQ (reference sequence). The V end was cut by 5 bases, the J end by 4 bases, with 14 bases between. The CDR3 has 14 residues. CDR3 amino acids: CASSPFSGRTEAFF. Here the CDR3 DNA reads TGTGCCAGCAGCCCCTTTTCGGGGCGCACTGAAGCTTTCTTT.

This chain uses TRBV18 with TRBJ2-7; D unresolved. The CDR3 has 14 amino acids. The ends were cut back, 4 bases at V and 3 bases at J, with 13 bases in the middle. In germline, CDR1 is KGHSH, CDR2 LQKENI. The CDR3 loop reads CASSRTDGVYEQYF. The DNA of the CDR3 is TGTGCCAGCTCACGAACGGATGGGGTCTACGAGCAGTACTTC. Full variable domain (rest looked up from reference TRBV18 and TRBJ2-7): NAGVMQNPRHLVRRRGQEARLRCSPMKGHSHVYWYRQLPEEGLKFMVYLQKENIIDESGMPKERFSAEFPKEGPSILRIQQVVRGDSAAYFCASSRTDGVYEQYFGPGTRLTVT.